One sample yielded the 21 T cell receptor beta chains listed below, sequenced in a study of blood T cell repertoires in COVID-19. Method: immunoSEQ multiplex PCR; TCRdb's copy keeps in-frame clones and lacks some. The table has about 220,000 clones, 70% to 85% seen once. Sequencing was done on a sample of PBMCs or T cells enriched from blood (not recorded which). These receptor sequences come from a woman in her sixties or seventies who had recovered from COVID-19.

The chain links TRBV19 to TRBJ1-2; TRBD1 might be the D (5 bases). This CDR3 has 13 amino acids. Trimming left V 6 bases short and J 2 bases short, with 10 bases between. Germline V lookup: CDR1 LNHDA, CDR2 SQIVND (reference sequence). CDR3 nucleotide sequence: TGTGCCAGTAGGACAGAAACAAACTATGGCTACACCTTC. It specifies CASRTETNYGYTF.

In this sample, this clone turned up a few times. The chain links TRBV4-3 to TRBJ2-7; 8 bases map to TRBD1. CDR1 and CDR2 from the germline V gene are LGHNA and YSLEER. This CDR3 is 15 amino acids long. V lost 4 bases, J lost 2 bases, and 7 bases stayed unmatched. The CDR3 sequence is CASSLQGTGAYEQYF. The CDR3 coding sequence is TGCGCCAGCAGCCTACAGGGGACAGGCGCCTACGAGCAGTACTTC.

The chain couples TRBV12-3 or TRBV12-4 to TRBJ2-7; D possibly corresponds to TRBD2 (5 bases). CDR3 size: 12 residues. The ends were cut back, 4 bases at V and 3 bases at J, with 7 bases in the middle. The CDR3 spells CASSWTDYEQYF. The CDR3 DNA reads TGTGCCAGCAGTTGGACTGACTACGAGCAGTACTTC.

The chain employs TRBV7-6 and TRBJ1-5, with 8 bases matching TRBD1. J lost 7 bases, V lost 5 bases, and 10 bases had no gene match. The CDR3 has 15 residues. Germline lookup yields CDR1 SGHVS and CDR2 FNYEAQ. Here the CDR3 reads CASSPGQGGGQPQHF. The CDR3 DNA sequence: TGTGCCAGCAGCCCCGGACAGGGCGGAGGCCAGCCCCAGCATTTT.

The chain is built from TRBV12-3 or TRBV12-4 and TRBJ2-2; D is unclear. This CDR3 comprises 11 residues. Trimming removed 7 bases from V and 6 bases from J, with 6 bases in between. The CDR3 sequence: CASTGAGELFF. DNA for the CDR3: TGTGCCAGCACTGGAGCCGGGGAGCTGTTTTTT.

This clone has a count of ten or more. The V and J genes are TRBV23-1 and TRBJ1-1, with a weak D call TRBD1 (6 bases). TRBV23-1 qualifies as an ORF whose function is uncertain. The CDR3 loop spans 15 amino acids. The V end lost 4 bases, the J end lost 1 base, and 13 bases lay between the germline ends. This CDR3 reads CASSPSGTPNTEAFF. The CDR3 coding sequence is TGCGCCAGCAGTCCCTCCGGGACACCGAACACTGAAGCTTTCTTT.

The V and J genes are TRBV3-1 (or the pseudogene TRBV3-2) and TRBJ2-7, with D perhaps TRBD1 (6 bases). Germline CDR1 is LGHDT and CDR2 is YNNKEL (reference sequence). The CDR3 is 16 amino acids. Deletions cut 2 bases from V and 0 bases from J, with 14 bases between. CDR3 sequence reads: CASSQPGQKSSYEQYF. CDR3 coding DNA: TGTGCCAGCAGCCAACCGGGACAAAAGAGCTCCTACGAGCAGTACTTC.

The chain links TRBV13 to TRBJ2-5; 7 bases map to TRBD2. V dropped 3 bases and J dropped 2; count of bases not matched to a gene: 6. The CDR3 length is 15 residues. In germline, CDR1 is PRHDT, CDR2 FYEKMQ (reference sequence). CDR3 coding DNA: TGTGCCAGCAGCTTCCTTGGGGGGGGGCAAGAGACCCAGTACTTC. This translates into CASSFLGGGQETQYF.

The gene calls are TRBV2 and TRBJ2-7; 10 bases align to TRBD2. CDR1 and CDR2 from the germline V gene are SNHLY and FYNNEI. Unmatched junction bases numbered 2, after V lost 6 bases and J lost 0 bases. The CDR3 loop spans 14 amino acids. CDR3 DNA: TGTGCCAGCAGGGTAGCGGGAGGCTCCTACGAGCAGTACTTC. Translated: CASRVAGGSYEQYF. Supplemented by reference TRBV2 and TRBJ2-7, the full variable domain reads EPEVTQTPSHQVTQMGQEVILRCVPISNHLYFYWYRQILGQKVEFLVSFYNNEISEKSEIFDDQFSVERPDGSNFTLKIRSTKLEDSAMYFCASRVAGGSYEQYFGPGTRLTVT.

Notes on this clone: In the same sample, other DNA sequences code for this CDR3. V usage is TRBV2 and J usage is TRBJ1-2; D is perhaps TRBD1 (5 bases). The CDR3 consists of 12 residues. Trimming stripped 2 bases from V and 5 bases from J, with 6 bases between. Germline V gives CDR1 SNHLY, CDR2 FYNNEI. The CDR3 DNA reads TGTGCCAGCAGTGAACAGGGATATGGCTACACCTTC. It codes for CASSEQGYGYTF.

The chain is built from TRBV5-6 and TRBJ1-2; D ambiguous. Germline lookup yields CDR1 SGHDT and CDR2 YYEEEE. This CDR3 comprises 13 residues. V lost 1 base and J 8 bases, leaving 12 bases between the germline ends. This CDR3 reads CASSLWQAIGYTF. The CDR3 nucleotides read TGTGCCAGCAGCTTGTGGCAGGCCATCGGCTACACCTTC.

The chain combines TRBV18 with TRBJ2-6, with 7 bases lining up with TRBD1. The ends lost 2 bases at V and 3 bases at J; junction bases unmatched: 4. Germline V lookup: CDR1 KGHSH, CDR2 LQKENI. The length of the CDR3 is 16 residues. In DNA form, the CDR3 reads TGTGCCAGCTCACCAACGACAGGGCGTGGGGCCAACGTCCTGACTTTC. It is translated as CASSPTTGRGANVLTF.

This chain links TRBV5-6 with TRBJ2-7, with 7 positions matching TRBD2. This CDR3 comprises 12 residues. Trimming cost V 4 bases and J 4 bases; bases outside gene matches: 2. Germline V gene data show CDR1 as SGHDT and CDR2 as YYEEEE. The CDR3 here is CASSPRGYEQYF. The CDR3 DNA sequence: TGTGCCAGCAGCCCGCGGGGGTACGAGCAGTACTTC.

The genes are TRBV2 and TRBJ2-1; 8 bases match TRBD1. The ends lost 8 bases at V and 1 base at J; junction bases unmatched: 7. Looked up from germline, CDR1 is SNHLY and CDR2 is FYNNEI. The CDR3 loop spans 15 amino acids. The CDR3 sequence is CASHGQGPSYNEQFF. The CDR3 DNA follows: TGTGCCAGCCACGGACAGGGCCCTTCCTACAATGAGCAGTTCTTC.

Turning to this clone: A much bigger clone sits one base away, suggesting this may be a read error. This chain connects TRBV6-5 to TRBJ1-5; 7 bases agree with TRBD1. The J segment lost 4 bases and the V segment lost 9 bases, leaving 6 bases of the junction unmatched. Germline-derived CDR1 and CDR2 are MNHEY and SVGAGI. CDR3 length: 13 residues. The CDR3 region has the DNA TGTGCCAGTAGACAGGGATGGAATCAGCCCCAGCATTTT. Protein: CASRQGWNQPQHF.

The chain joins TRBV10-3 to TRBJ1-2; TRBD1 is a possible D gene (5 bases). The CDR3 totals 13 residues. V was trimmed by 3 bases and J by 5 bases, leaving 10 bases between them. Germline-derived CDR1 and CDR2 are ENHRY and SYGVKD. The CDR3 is CAISDRVNYGYTF. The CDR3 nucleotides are TGTGCCATCAGTGACAGGGTTAATTATGGCTACACCTTC.

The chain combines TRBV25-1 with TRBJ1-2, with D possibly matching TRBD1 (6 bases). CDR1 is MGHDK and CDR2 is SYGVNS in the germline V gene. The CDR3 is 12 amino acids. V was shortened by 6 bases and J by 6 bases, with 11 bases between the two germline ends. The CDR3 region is CASRPGDHGYTF. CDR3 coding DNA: TGTGCCAGCAGACCAGGGGACCATGGCTACACCTTC.

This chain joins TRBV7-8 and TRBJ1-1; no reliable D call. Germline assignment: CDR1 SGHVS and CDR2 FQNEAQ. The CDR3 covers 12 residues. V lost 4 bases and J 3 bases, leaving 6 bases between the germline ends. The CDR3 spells CASSSSYTEAFF. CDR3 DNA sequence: TGTGCCAGCAGCTCGAGTTACACTGAAGCTTTCTTT.

In DNA form, the CDR3 reads TGCAGCGTTGGAGCTCAGGTTGGCTATGGCTACACCTTC. This sequence encodes CSVGAQVGYGYTF. This chain connects TRBV29-1 to TRBJ1-2; D unclear. The CDR3 totals 13 residues. Germline lookup yields CDR1 SQVTM and CDR2 ANQGSEA. V lost 4 bases to trimming and J lost 4 bases, with 13 bases between them.

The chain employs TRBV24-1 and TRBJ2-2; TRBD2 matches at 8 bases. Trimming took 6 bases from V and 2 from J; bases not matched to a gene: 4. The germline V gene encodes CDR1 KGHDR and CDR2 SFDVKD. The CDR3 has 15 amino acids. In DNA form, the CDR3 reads TGTGCCACCAGTAGCGGGAGCTCCAACACCGGGGAGCTGTTTTTT. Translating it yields CATSSGSSNTGELFF.

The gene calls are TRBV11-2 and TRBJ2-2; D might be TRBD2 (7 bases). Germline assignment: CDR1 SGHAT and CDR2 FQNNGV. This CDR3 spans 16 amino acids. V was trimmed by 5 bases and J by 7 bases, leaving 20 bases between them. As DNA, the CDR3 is TGTGCCAGCAGCCGCTGGGCGGGGGCTCGGGGCGGGGAGCTGTTTTTT. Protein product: CASSRWAGARGGELFF.